One sample yielded the 21 T cell receptor beta chains listed below, sequenced in a study of T cell repertoires in cytomegalovirus infection. Each CDR3 protein is one row after TCRdb ran MiXCR on the reads. The sample has approximately 180,000 distinct CDR3 sequences; roughly 9.8% are singletons. Material for sequencing was PBMCs. These receptors all stem from a human donor in good health (CMV status not recorded). Some clones in this sample may be carry-over from other donors' samples.

This clonotype was recorded a few times. This chain joins TRBV27 and TRBJ1-1; D gene uncertain. Trimming took 3 bases from V and 7 from J, leaving 12 bases between them. The CDR3 covers 13 residues. The germline V gene has CDR1 MNHEY and CDR2 SMNVEV (reference sequence). CDR3 in DNA: TGTGCCAGCAGTTTTTCCCGATACAGTGAAGCTTTCTTT. It is translated as CASSFSRYSEAFF.

Ten or more counts support this clonotype. The chain carries TRBV12-3 or TRBV12-4 and TRBJ1-2, with 8 positions matching TRBD1. The J segment lost 4 bases and the V segment lost 1 base, leaving 5 bases of the junction unmatched. This CDR3 has 15 residues. The CDR3 DNA is TGTGCCAGCAGTTTAGTAAGCAGGGGGCCCTATGGCTACACCTTC. Amino acids: CASSLVSRGPYGYTF.

This clonotype was seen at least ten times. CDR3 nucleotide sequence: TGTGCCAGCAGTAGACAGGGGATCCTATACGAGCAGTACTTC. Encoded protein: CASSRQGILYEQYF. The V and J genes are TRBV6-1 and TRBJ2-7; 8 bases line up with TRBD1. Trimming took 5 bases from V and 4 from J; bases not matched to a gene: 7. The CDR3 is made up of 14 amino acids. CDR1 and CDR2 (germline): MNHNS, SASEGT.

In its sample, this clonotype was seen a few times. CDR3 in DNA: TGTGCCAGCAGTTACTCTTCCCTCGACAGGGGCCTCTGGCAGCCCCAGCATTTT. The encoded protein is CASSYSSLDRGLWQPQHF. The chain employs TRBV6-2 or TRBV6-3 and TRBJ1-5; the match to TRBD1 covers 8 bases. CDR1 is MNHEY, CDR2 SVGEGT, per germline. CDR3 length equals 18 residues. V lost 0 bases to trimming and J lost 7 bases; unmatched junction nucleotides: 14.

The gene calls are TRBV20-1 and TRBJ2-5, with D perhaps TRBD1 (6 bases). The V end was cut by 6 bases, the J end by 2 bases, with 16 bases between. The CDR3 sequence is 14 residues long. Germline CDR1 reads DFQATT; CDR2 reads SNEGSKA (reference sequence). In nucleotides, the CDR3 is TGCAGTGCCGGAAAGCCCGGACAGCAAGAGACCCAGTACTTC. It codes for CSAGKPGQQETQYF.

This clonotype was detected a few times. V is TRBV27 and J is TRBJ1-5; TRBD1 matches 9 bases. J was trimmed by 7 bases and V by 1 base; bases with no gene match: 11. This CDR3 spans 17 amino acids. Germline lookup yields CDR1 MNHEY and CDR2 SMNVEV (reference sequence). CDR3 in amino acids: CASSLWSSGTGLQPQHF. CDR3 DNA sequence: TGTGCCAGCAGTTTATGGTCTTCCGGGACAGGGTTACAGCCCCAGCATTTT.

This clonotype was seen a handful of times. The chain carries TRBV19 and TRBJ1-1, with D possibly matching TRBD1 (5 bases). From germline, CDR1 is LNHDA and CDR2 SQIVND (reference sequence). The CDR3 loop spans 15 amino acids. Trimming left V 5 bases short and J 1 base short, with 14 bases between. The CDR3 DNA reads TGTGCCAGTAGTTCCGGGGCAGTAAAGAACACTGAAGCTTTCTTT. Translated, it gives CASSSGAVKNTEAFF.

V gene TRBV24-1 combines with J gene TRBJ2-4; unclear D gene. The CDR3 consists of 13 residues. Germline-derived CDR1 and CDR2 are KGHDR and SFDVKD. Trimming pared 4 bases from V and 8 bases from J, leaving 11 bases between. Here the CDR3 DNA reads TGTGCCACCAGTGACCCCGATAGGGACATTCAGTACTTC. This encodes CATSDPDRDIQYF.

At least ten counts were recorded for this clonotype. The chain carries TRBV7-2 and TRBJ1-5; D possibly corresponds to TRBD1 (6 bases). CDR3 length: 17 amino acids. The germline gives CDR1 SGHTA, CDR2 FQGNSA. The V gene lost 0 bases and the J gene lost 6 bases, with 18 bases spanning the gap. In nucleotides, the CDR3 is TGTGCCAGCAGCTTAGCGGGGGAGGGGGTAAGAAGTCAGCCCCAGCATTTT. The encoded protein is CASSLAGEGVRSQPQHF.

At least ten counts were recorded for this clonotype. CDR3 in DNA: TGTGCCAGCAGAATTACCGGGACAGGGGGCTACGAGCAGTACTTC. It specifies CASRITGTGGYEQYF. The V gene is TRBV28, the J gene TRBJ2-7; the match to TRBD1 covers 11 bases. The germline gives CDR1 MDHEN, CDR2 SYDVKM. The CDR3 has 15 residues. Germline trimming cut 6 bases from V and 3 bases from J; bases unmatched to any gene: 7.

This clonotype was picked up a small number of times. The genes are TRBV7-9 and TRBJ2-1, with TRBD2 identical over 8 bases. The CDR3 totals 15 residues. CDR1 and CDR2 (germline): SEHNR, FQNEAQ (reference sequence). J was trimmed by 3 bases and V by 3 bases; bases with no gene match: 4. The CDR3 DNA follows: TGTGCCAGCAGCTTGCTTAGCGGGGACTACAATGAGCAGTTCTTC. Residues: CASSLLSGDYNEQFF. Using reference TRBV7-9 and TRBJ2-1 for the parts outside the CDR3, the full variable domain is DTGVSQNPRHKITKRGQNVTFRCDPISEHNRLYWYRQTLGQGPEFLTYFQNEAQLEKSRLLSDRFSAERPKGSFSTLEIQRTEQGDSAMYLCASSLLSGDYNEQFFGPGTRLTVL.

There are many counts of this clonotype. V and J are TRBV7-9 and TRBJ1-1; D is possibly TRBD1 (6 bases). V lost 7 bases to trimming and J lost 5 bases, with 14 bases between them. The CDR3 covers 13 residues. From germline, CDR1 is SEHNR and CDR2 FQNEAQ (reference sequence). CDR3 coding DNA: TGTGCCAGCACCGAACAGGGAGGTACTGAAGCTTTCTTT. It codes for CASTEQGGTEAFF.

In this sample, this clonotype turned up many times. The V and J genes are TRBV7-2 and TRBJ1-5; the match to TRBD1 covers 8 bases. The germline V gene has CDR1 SGHTA and CDR2 FQGNSA. The CDR3 is made up of 15 amino acids. J lost 5 bases, V lost 1 base, and 4 bases had no gene match. This CDR3 is CASSLGSRGHQPQHF. The CDR3 DNA follows: TGTGCCAGCAGCTTAGGGTCCAGGGGGCATCAGCCCCAGCATTTT.

This clonotype has a count of ten or more. This chain connects TRBV28 to TRBJ2-1; 7 positions agree with TRBD2. The CDR3 has 15 residues. The trim removed 3 bases at V and 9 bases at J, leaving 11 bases unmatched. In germline, CDR1 is MDHEN, CDR2 SYDVKM. CDR3 region: CASSLASGTPPEQFF. CDR3 nucleotides: TGTGCCAGCAGTTTGGCAAGCGGGACTCCCCCTGAGCAGTTCTTC.

This clonotype was seen repeatedly, ten times or more. The V and J genes are TRBV28 and TRBJ1-2, with 8 bases fitting TRBD1. The CDR3 covers 16 residues. Germline CDR1 MDHEN, CDR2 SYDVKM. V lost 6 bases and J lost 4; bases outside the gene matches: 13. CDR3 in DNA: TGTGCCAGCAGACTCCTCCCTGGACAGGGTGGCTATGGCTACACCTTC. Its translation is CASRLLPGQGGYGYTF.

This rearrangement joins TRBV6-2 or TRBV6-3 to TRBJ2-1; D is undetermined. In germline, CDR1 is MNHEY, CDR2 SVGEGT. The ends were cut back, 4 bases at V and 4 bases at J, with 5 bases in the middle. CDR3 length equals 12 residues. The chain's CDR3 is CASSFQYNEQFF. CDR3 coding DNA: TGTGCCAGCAGTTTCCAGTACAATGAGCAGTTCTTC.

The rearrangement uses TRBV20-1 and TRBJ2-7, with 10 bases identical to TRBD2. Trimming cost V 0 bases and J 4 bases; bases outside gene matches: 6. The germline V gene has CDR1 DFQATT and CDR2 SNEGSKA (reference sequence). The CDR3 covers 15 residues. The CDR3 region has the DNA TGCAGTGCTAGAGATTCTAGCGGGAGTACGTACGAGCAGTACTTC. This sequence encodes CSARDSSGSTYEQYF.

Ten or more counts support this clonotype. V is TRBV28 and J is TRBJ2-7; D perhaps matches TRBD2 (6 bases). Trimming removed 8 bases from V and 3 bases from J, with 14 bases in between. Germline lookup yields CDR1 MDHEN and CDR2 SYDVKM. The CDR3 totals 13 residues. The CDR3 spells CASVAVGIYEQYF. The CDR3 DNA reads as TGTGCCAGCGTAGCGGTGGGGATCTACGAGCAGTACTTC.

J is TRBJ1-3 and V is TRBV12-3 or TRBV12-4; D is undetermined. The CDR3 is made up of 12 amino acids. The V end lost 4 bases, the J end lost 4 bases, and 5 bases lay between the germline ends. For the CDR3, the DNA is TGTGCCAGCAGTTCGGCGGGAAACACCATATATTTT. This translates into CASSSAGNTIYF.

This clonotype was seen repeatedly, ten times or more. The chain uses TRBV5-5 and TRBJ2-1; no clear D. The CDR3 loop spans 17 amino acids. The V and J ends lost 4 bases and 7 bases respectively, with 24 bases between them. CDR1 and CDR2 (germline): SGHKS, YYEKEE (reference sequence). The CDR3 is CASSPSPVSRLGNEQFF. In DNA, the CDR3 is TGTGCCAGCAGCCCGTCCCCGGTCTCGAGGTTAGGGAATGAGCAGTTCTTC.

This clonotype has ten or more counts. V and J are TRBV7-2 and TRBJ2-2; the D gene is possibly TRBD1 (5 bases). Trimming removed 5 bases at V and 2 bases at J, with 12 bases between. Germline CDR1 is SGHTA and CDR2 is FQGNSA. There are 15 residues in the CDR3. Here the CDR3 DNA reads TGTGCCAGCAGCCGACAGTCATTTAACACCGGGGAGCTGTTTTTT. As protein: CASSRQSFNTGELFF. The variable domain in full, completed from reference TRBV7-2 and TRBJ2-2, reads GAGVSQSPSNKVTEKGKDVELRCDPISGHTALYWYRQSLGQGLEFLIYFQGNSAPDKSGLPSDRFSAERTGGSVSTLTIQRTQQEDSAVYLCASSRQSFNTGELFFGEGSRLTVL.